These T cell receptor beta chains were read from a single sample in a study of T-cell memory formation after mild COVID-19. MiXCR was run by TCRdb on the 5' RACE reads, yielding one entry per CDR3 protein. The sample has approximately 480,000 distinct CDR3 sequences, roughly 18% seen once. Sequenced input: PBMCs or a T cell subset sorted from them (not recorded which). The receptors derive from an adult woman who had mild COVID-19 (a few samples of this study predate the infection). Cell type and time point are not known. Each CDR3 is given with its conserved first and last residue. Each record gives: V gene, J gene, D gene, clone size, CDR3 DNA, CDR3 protein. D genes are given only for firm matches. The size of a clone is reported for some rows only, either as once, few or many, or as a class for expanded clones.

V: TRBV6-1; J: TRBJ1-5; D: NA; size: few; DNA: TGTGCCAGCAGTGAAACAGGGACTGTTCAGCCCCAGCATTTT; CDR3: CASSETGTVQPQHF
V: TRBV29-1; J: TRBJ1-1; D: TRBD1; size: many; DNA: TGCAGCGTTGAAGGGGCGACAGGGGGATCTGTAGCTTTCTTT; CDR3: CSVEGATGGSVAFF
V: TRBV6-1; J: TRBJ2-1; D: NA; size: NA; DNA: TGTGCCACTCCGAAGCCCGGTTACAATGAGCAGTTCTTC; CDR3: CATPKPGYNEQFF
V: TRBV5-6; J: TRBJ1-2; D: NA; size: NA; DNA: TGTGCCAGCAGCTTGGATGGCCGAACTTCTAACTATGGCTACACCTTC; CDR3: CASSLDGRTSNYGYTF
V: TRBV4-2; J: TRBJ2-5; D: NA; size: few; DNA: TGTGCCAGCAGCCAAGGCCTCGAGACCCAGTACTTC; CDR3: CASSQGLETQYF
V: TRBV18; J: TRBJ1-1; D: TRBD1; size: NA; DNA: TGTGCCAGCTCACCAAGGAGGGACAGGATTGAAGCTTTCTTT; CDR3: CASSPRRDRIEAFF
V: TRBV20-1; J: TRBJ2-3; D: TRBD2; size: NA; DNA: TGCAGTGCTAGTGGGACTAGCCGTAACACAGATACGCAGTATTTT; CDR3: CSASGTSRNTDTQYF
V: TRBV20-1; J: TRBJ2-3; D: NA; size: few; DNA: TGCAGTGCTAGAGAAGGGGTTGGCGATACGCAGTATTTT; CDR3: CSAREGVGDTQYF
V: TRBV24-1; J: TRBJ1-2; D: NA; size: NA; DNA: TGTGCCACCAGTGGGAATCATGGCTACACCTTC; CDR3: CATSGNHGYTF
V: TRBV6-5; J: TRBJ2-5; D: TRBD1; size: NA; DNA: TGTGCCAGCAGTACGGACAGGGGGCAAGGAGAGACCCAGTACTTC; CDR3: CASSTDRGQGETQYF
V: TRBV3-1; J: TRBJ2-7; D: NA; size: few; DNA: TGTGCCAGCAGCCAAAGTTTTTTAGGCGGATCCACCTACGAGCAGTACTTC; CDR3: CASSQSFLGGSTYEQYF
V: TRBV5-1; J: TRBJ2-1; D: TRBD1; size: few; DNA: TGCGCCAGCAGCGGAGCACCGGGACAGGGCAGCAATGAGCAGTTCTTC; CDR3: CASSGAPGQGSNEQFF
V: TRBV3-1; J: TRBJ1-5; D: NA; size: NA; DNA: TGTGCCAGCAGCCAAGATCCCTCCGGTAAGATAGGACCCCAGCATTTT; CDR3: CASSQDPSGKIGPQHF
V: TRBV7-9; J: TRBJ2-7; D: NA; size: NA; DNA: TGTGCCAGCAGCTTCGGACTTAAAAGCTCCTACGAGCAGTACTTC; CDR3: CASSFGLKSSYEQYF
V: TRBV4-1; J: TRBJ2-1; D: TRBD2; size: few; DNA: TGCGCCAGCAGCCAAGTCGGGACTAGCGGGATCAATGAGCAGTTCTTC; CDR3: CASSQVGTSGINEQFF
V: TRBV30; J: TRBJ2-1; D: TRBD2; size: NA; DNA: TGTGCCTGGAGTGGGCAGCTAGCGGGTGAGCAGTTCTTC; CDR3: CAWSGQLAGEQFF
V: TRBV12-3/TRBV12-4; J: TRBJ2-3; D: NA; size: NA; DNA: TGTGCCAGCGGTACGGGAGCGCGGGGCACAGATACGCAGTATTTT; CDR3: CASGTGARGTDTQYF
V: TRBV5-1; J: TRBJ1-4; D: NA; size: NA; DNA: TGCGCCAGCAGCCCGACCGGGACGACCAGTAATGAAAAACTGTTTTTT; CDR3: CASSPTGTTSNEKLFF
V: TRBV7-9; J: TRBJ1-1; D: NA; size: NA; DNA: TGTGCCAGCAGCTTCGAGACAGCGGGCACTGAAGCTTTCTTT; CDR3: CASSFETAGTEAFF
V: TRBV4-3; J: TRBJ1-2; D: TRBD1; size: NA; DNA: TGCGCCAGCAGCCCTGGGACAGGAAGCGGCTATGGCTACACCTTC; CDR3: CASSPGTGSGYGYTF
V: TRBV6-1; J: TRBJ1-2; D: NA; size: NA; DNA: TGTGCCAGCAGGGAACAGGGCGTGAACTATGGCTACACCTTC; CDR3: CASREQGVNYGYTF
V: TRBV19; J: TRBJ1-6; D: NA; size: NA; DNA: TGTGCCAGTAGTAGCCGGCCTGGGGCCAATTCACCCCTCCACTTT; CDR3: CASSSRPGANSPLHF
V: TRBV9; J: TRBJ2-3; D: NA; size: NA; DNA: TGTGCCAGCAGCGTAGGAGGGGCCCTCACAGATACGCAGTATTTT; CDR3: CASSVGGALTDTQYF
V: TRBV3-1; J: TRBJ2-2; D: TRBD2; size: few; DNA: TGTGCCAGCACGGTCAGCGGGGGTAACACCGGGGAGCTGTTTTTT; CDR3: CASTVSGGNTGELFF
V: TRBV9; J: TRBJ2-7; D: TRBD2; size: few; DNA: TGTGCCAGCAGCGTTAGCGGGACGACCTCCTACGAGCAGTACTTC; CDR3: CASSVSGTTSYEQYF
V: TRBV24-1; J: TRBJ2-2; D: TRBD1; size: NA; DNA: TGTGCCACCAGTGCGGGGACAGCTGACACCGGGGAGCTGTTTTTT; CDR3: CATSAGTADTGELFF
V: TRBV27; J: TRBJ1-5; D: NA; size: NA; DNA: TGTGCCAGCAGAAGCCCCGGGTTGAATCAGCCCCAGCATTTT; CDR3: CASRSPGLNQPQHF
V: TRBV12-3/TRBV12-4; J: TRBJ2-1; D: TRBD2; size: few; DNA: TGTGCCAGCAGCCCGATGGCGGGAGTAGGCCCTAGGAACTACAATGAGCAGTTCTTC; CDR3: CASSPMAGVGPRNYNEQFF
V: TRBV5-1; J: TRBJ1-2; D: NA; size: NA; DNA: TGCGCCAGCAGCTGGGGTGAGGGGATGGATGGCTACACCTTC; CDR3: CASSWGEGMDGYTF
V: TRBV25-1; J: TRBJ1-5; D: NA; size: few; DNA: TGTGCCAGCAGTGAGGGGCCCGGGGTCAGGGCGCAGCCCCAGCATTTT; CDR3: CASSEGPGVRAQPQHF
V: TRBV5-4; J: TRBJ1-2; D: TRBD1; size: NA; DNA: TGTGCCAGCAGCTTGGCCACAGGGGACTATGGCTACACCTTC; CDR3: CASSLATGDYGYTF
V: TRBV5-1; J: TRBJ1-1; D: NA; size: many; DNA: TGCGCCAGCAGCTTGGAAACGGGCACTGAAGCTTTCTTT; CDR3: CASSLETGTEAFF
V: TRBV5-1; J: TRBJ2-1; D: TRBD1; size: many; DNA: TGCGCCAGCAGCTTGGCAGGGGGTAAGGTGGTCTTC; CDR3: CASSLAGGKVVF
V: TRBV20-1; J: TRBJ1-2; D: TRBD1; size: NA; DNA: TGCAGTGCTAGAGGACAGGGGGCGCCGGGAGGCTACACCTTC; CDR3: CSARGQGAPGGYTF
V: TRBV5-1; J: TRBJ2-7; D: TRBD1; size: many; DNA: TGCGCCAGCAGCGCGGGGACAGGGGGCCACGAGCAGTACTTC; CDR3: CASSAGTGGHEQYF
V: TRBV27; J: TRBJ2-5; D: NA; size: NA; DNA: TGTGCCAGCAGTTTATGGGGGGATGGTGAGACCCAGTACTTC; CDR3: CASSLWGDGETQYF
V: TRBV6-2/TRBV6-3; J: TRBJ2-7; D: NA; size: NA; DNA: TGTGCCAGCAGTAAACCGGGACTCCGCTCCTACGAGCAGTACTTC; CDR3: CASSKPGLRSYEQYF
V: TRBV7-6; J: TRBJ1-3; D: NA; size: few; DNA: TGTGCCAGCAGCTTGGGAGGGTCTGGAAACACCATATATTTT; CDR3: CASSLGGSGNTIYF
V: TRBV29-1; J: TRBJ2-1; D: NA; size: NA; DNA: TGCAGCGTTGAAGCCCATGCCTACAATGAGCAGTTCTTC; CDR3: CSVEAHAYNEQFF
V: TRBV13; J: TRBJ2-7; D: TRBD1; size: NA; DNA: TGTGCCAGCAGCGACCGGACAGGAGGCCACGAGCAGTACTTC; CDR3: CASSDRTGGHEQYF
V: TRBV11-2; J: TRBJ1-2; D: NA; size: NA; DNA: TGTGCCAGCAGCTCACAGGGTGTTGATGGCTACACCTTC; CDR3: CASSSQGVDGYTF
V: TRBV4-1; J: TRBJ2-7; D: NA; size: many; DNA: TGCGCCAGCAGCTTCGGGGCGCTTTCCTACGAGCAGTACTTC; CDR3: CASSFGALSYEQYF
V: TRBV9; J: TRBJ1-2; D: NA; size: few; DNA: TGTGCCAGCAGCGATGGGCGGAGCTATGGCTACACCTTC; CDR3: CASSDGRSYGYTF
V: TRBV9; J: TRBJ1-2; D: NA; size: few; DNA: TGTGCCAGCAAGTCAACCATCTATGGCTACACCTTC; CDR3: CASKSTIYGYTF
V: TRBV5-1; J: TRBJ2-3; D: TRBD2; size: many; DNA: TGCGCCAGCAGAATAGCGGGGACAGATACGCAGTATTTT; CDR3: CASRIAGTDTQYF
V: TRBV6-2/TRBV6-3; J: TRBJ2-1; D: NA; size: NA; DNA: TGTGCCAGCAGTTACCCCCAACAGACCCGCTACAATGAGCAGTTCTTC; CDR3: CASSYPQQTRYNEQFF
V: TRBV5-1; J: TRBJ2-1; D: TRBD2; size: few; DNA: TGCGCCAGCAGCTTGGAGGGACTAGCGGGGTTCTACAATGAGCAGTTCTTC; CDR3: CASSLEGLAGFYNEQFF
V: TRBV20-1; J: TRBJ1-5; D: TRBD1; size: few; DNA: TGCAGTGCTACTCTCCCCGGGACAGCTTATAGCAATCAGCCCCAGCATTTT; CDR3: CSATLPGTAYSNQPQHF
V: TRBV5-1; J: TRBJ2-3; D: NA; size: many; DNA: TGCGCCAGCAGCTTGGAGGGGGGCAGCACAGATACGCAGTATTTT; CDR3: CASSLEGGSTDTQYF
V: TRBV20-1; J: TRBJ2-1; D: NA; size: NA; DNA: TGCAGTGCTAGAGATAAATACAATGAGCAGTTCTTC; CDR3: CSARDKYNEQFF
V: TRBV18; J: TRBJ2-7; D: TRBD1; size: NA; DNA: TGTGCCAGCTCATCGACAGGGTCGGTCTCCGAGCAGTACTTC; CDR3: CASSSTGSVSEQYF
V: TRBV25-1; J: TRBJ2-1; D: NA; size: many; DNA: TGTGCCAGCAGTGAACGGGGATTCAACAATGAGCAGTTCTTC; CDR3: CASSERGFNNEQFF